This T cell receptor beta chain appears in the sequencing data of a study of blood T cell repertoires in COVID-19. Per the authors' pipeline: Amplified reference gene primers provided the basis for estimating nucleated cell counts. Assay used: immunoSEQ multiplex PCR; TCRdb lists only in-frame clones, some missing. Clone size and the V and J calls come from that table; the DNA yielded D and trimming. The data contain about 53,000 clones, 90% to 95% of them singletons. This receptor was taken from a human donor in a cohort sampled during active COVID-19. The sample was peripheral blood.

The CDR3 region has the DNA TGTGCCAGCAGTGGCGGGACAGGCAGGGAGACCCAGTACTTC. Residues: CASSGGTGRETQYF. The chain is built from TRBV27 and TRBJ2-5; 8 bases align to TRBD1. This CDR3 comprises 14 residues. Germline lookup yields CDR1 MNHEY and CDR2 SMNVEV (reference sequence). Trimming at V came to 5 bases and at J to 5 bases, leaving 7 bases not matched to a gene.